This entry lists 21 T cell receptor beta chains sequenced from one sample in a study of shared clonotypes between healthy human individuals. Some clones are missing from TCRdb's copy, which holds only in-frame ones; the method was immunoSEQ multiplex PCR. The sample includes a few million clones, 80% to 95% of them seen just once. Sequencing used naive CD4+ T cells from PBMCs. The subset is: CD45RA+ positively selected. These receptors were collected from a man aged 18 to 29 in good health. Some clones in this sample may be carry-over from other donors' samples.

The chain couples TRBV6-6 to TRBJ1-5; D is unresolved. Trimming stripped 2 bases from V and 1 base from J, with 9 bases between. Germline lookup yields CDR1 MNHNY and CDR2 SVGAGI (reference sequence). This CDR3 is built from 15 residues. As DNA, the CDR3 is TGTGCCAGCAGTTACCCTGCAGCGAGCAATCAGCCCCAGCATTTT. This codes for CASSYPAASNQPQHF.

CDR3 nucleotide sequence: TGTGCCAGCTCAAATGGCAGGGGATCCTATGGCTACACCTTC. It codes for CASSNGRGSYGYTF. V and J are TRBV18 and TRBJ1-2; possibly TRBD1 for D (6 bases). V shed 5 bases and J shed 4 bases, with 14 bases lying between them. This CDR3 region has 14 residues. CDR1 and CDR2 (germline): KGHSH, LQKENI.

This clone was seen just once. As DNA, the CDR3 is TGTGCCAGCAGCTCATTTCCGGGACTAGCCTATGATACGCAGTATTTT. It translates to CASSSFPGLAYDTQYF. V is TRBV7-9 and J is TRBJ2-3, with TRBD2 matching 9 bases. J was trimmed by 6 bases and V by 4 bases; bases with no gene match: 11. Germline assignment: CDR1 SEHNR and CDR2 FQNEAQ (reference sequence). The CDR3 runs 16 residues.

This rearrangement joins TRBV10-1 to TRBJ2-5; D may be TRBD2 (5 bases). V was clipped by 5 bases and J by 5 bases, with 9 bases between them. Germline V lookup: CDR1 WNHNN, CDR2 SYGVQD (reference sequence). There are 12 residues in the CDR3. The CDR3 protein is CASSLGEETQYF. Here the CDR3 DNA reads TGCGCCAGCAGTTTGGGAGAGGAGACCCAGTACTTC.

This rearrangement joins TRBV18 to TRBJ2-2; D remains unclear. In germline, CDR1 is KGHSH, CDR2 LQKENI. The CDR3 loop spans 15 amino acids. Trimming took off 3 bases at V and 6 bases at J, with 14 bases between the two ends. CDR3 region: CASSPDRNRPGELFF. The CDR3 coding sequence is TGTGCCAGCTCACCGGACCGCAACCGCCCCGGGGAGCTGTTTTTT.

The J gene is TRBJ2-2, the V gene TRBV6-4; the D is unclear. This CDR3 comprises 10 residues. Germline V CDR1 and CDR2: MRHNA, SNTAGT. The V end lost 10 bases, the J end lost 4 bases, and 4 bases lay between the germline ends. DNA for the CDR3: TGTGCCAACACCACCGGGGAGCTGTTTTTT. This codes for CANTTGELFF.

This chain uses TRBV5-6 with TRBJ2-1, with 11 bases lining up with TRBD2. Germline lookup yields CDR1 SGHDT and CDR2 YYEEEE. This CDR3 region has 15 residues. V lost 4 bases, J lost 5 bases, and 5 bases stayed unmatched. The chain's CDR3 is CASSPGTSGHNEQFF. The CDR3 nucleotides read TGTGCCAGCAGCCCGGGGACTAGCGGCCACAATGAGCAGTTCTTC.

The chain uses TRBV5-1 and TRBJ2-5, with D possibly being TRBD2 (7 bases). This CDR3 contains 15 residues. The germline V gene encodes CDR1 SGHRS and CDR2 YFSETQ. V lost 0 bases and J lost 5, with 14 bases in between. The CDR3 reads CASSLAVGGAETQYF. The CDR3 nucleotides read TGCGCCAGCAGCTTGGCGGTTGGGGGGGCTGAGACCCAGTACTTC.

The gene calls are TRBV1 and TRBJ2-2; TRBD1 is the table's D call, not checked against the DNA. TRBV1 is a known pseudogene. This CDR3 region has 19 residues. This CDR3 is CTSSQDLVRQTTNTGELFF. The CDR3 DNA sequence: TGCACCAGCAGCCAAGATTTAGTAAGACAAACGACGAACACCGGGGAGCTGTTTTTT.

This rearrangement joins TRBV19 to TRBJ1-4, with 8 nucleotides matching TRBD1. The junction had 1 base not matched to a gene; V was cut back by 4 bases and J by 6 bases. The CDR3 length is 13 residues. Looked up from germline, CDR1 is LNHDA and CDR2 is SQIVND (reference sequence). The CDR3 region is CASSKDRDEKLFF. The CDR3 region has the DNA TGTGCCAGTAGTAAGGACAGGGATGAAAAACTGTTTTTT.

CDR3: CASRFDHADTQYF. CDR3 DNA: TGTGCCAGCAGATTTGACCACGCGGATACGCAGTATTTT. This sequence joins TRBV6-6 and TRBJ2-3; D remains unclear. V gave up 6 bases and J gave up 6 bases, with 13 bases separating them. This CDR3 comprises 13 residues. Looked up from germline, CDR1 is MNHNY and CDR2 is SVGAGI (reference sequence).

The J gene is TRBJ1-1, the V gene TRBV29-1; D is perhaps TRBD1 (5 bases). Trimming left V 4 bases short and J 4 bases short, with 16 bases between. The V gene's germline CDR1 is SQVTM and CDR2 ANQGSEA. This CDR3 is built from 14 residues. CDR3 amino acids: CSVGRTSPGTEAFF. CDR3 DNA: TGCAGCGTTGGGAGGACATCCCCAGGCACTGAAGCTTTCTTT.

V gene TRBV5-1 combines with J gene TRBJ2-1; D ambiguous. The V gene lost 1 base and the J gene lost 7 bases, with 9 bases spanning the gap. The CDR3 length is 13 residues. Germline loops: CDR1 SGHRS, CDR2 YFSETQ. In DNA form, the CDR3 reads TGCGCCAGCAGCTTGCCGGGTACGAATGAGCAGTTCTTC. Its protein product is CASSLPGTNEQFF. Filled out from reference TRBV5-1 and TRBJ2-1, the complete variable domain reads KAGVTQTPRYLIKTRGQQVTLSCSPISGHRSVSWYQQTPGQGLQFLFEYFSETQRNKGNFPGRFSGRQFSNSRSEMNVSTLELGDSALYLCASSLPGTNEQFFGPGTRLTVL.

Only one count was recorded for this clone. The V and J genes are TRBV28 and TRBJ2-3; 11 bases agree with TRBD2. Germline CDR1 is MDHEN and CDR2 is SYDVKM. CDR3 length: 17 residues. The V gene end was trimmed by 7 bases and the J gene end by 4 bases; junction bases not matched to a gene: 13. The DNA for the CDR3 is TGTGCCAGCACAGCCCTCGGGGTTAGCGGGAGGGCAGATACGCAGTATTTT. It is translated as CASTALGVSGRADTQYF.

CDR3 in DNA: TGTGCCAGCAGCTTAGTCGGGAGTTCATCGGGGGAAGAGACCCAGTACTTC. Translated: CASSLVGSSSGEETQYF. The V and J genes are TRBV7-9 and TRBJ2-5; maybe TRBD2 (6 bases). CDR3 length equals 17 residues. The germline gives CDR1 SEHNR, CDR2 FQNEAQ (reference sequence). V lost 1 base, J lost 3 bases, and 18 bases lay in between.

The gene calls are TRBV27 and TRBJ2-1; D remains unclear. Germline CDR1 and CDR2: MNHEY and SMNVEV (reference sequence). The CDR3 is made up of 13 amino acids. Between the trimmed V and J ends, which lost 6 bases and 5 bases, there was a span of 11 bases. This chain's CDR3 is CASSRRMDNEQFF. The CDR3 nucleotides are TGTGCCAGCAGCCGTAGGATGGACAATGAGCAGTTCTTC.

The chain recombines TRBV15 with TRBJ2-2; 7 bases fit TRBD2. Losses at the gene ends were 5 bases for V and 6 bases for J; bases not matched to a gene: 3. This CDR3 contains 13 residues. Germline V CDR1 and CDR2: LNHNV, YYDKDF (reference sequence). CDR3 amino acids: CATSPRESGELFF. The CDR3 DNA reads as TGTGCCACCAGCCCGCGGGAGTCCGGGGAGCTGTTTTTT.

The rearrangement uses TRBV7-3 and TRBJ2-1, with D perhaps matching TRBD2 (6 bases). V shed 4 bases and J shed 4 bases, with 17 bases lying between them. Germline CDR1 and CDR2: SGHTA and FQGTGA. CDR3 length: 16 amino acids. CDR3 residues: CASSWGLRYPYNEQFF. In DNA, the CDR3 is TGTGCCAGCAGCTGGGGACTCCGATATCCTTACAATGAGCAGTTCTTC.

The V and J genes are TRBV28 and TRBJ2-7; the D is unclear. The CDR3 has 12 residues. Trimming took 6 bases from V and 5 from J, leaving 11 bases between them. Germline lookup yields CDR1 MDHEN and CDR2 SYDVKM. CDR3 loop: CASSPRNHEQYF. CDR3 DNA: TGTGCCAGCAGCCCCCGGAACCACGAGCAGTACTTC.

The chain joins TRBV27 to TRBJ1-1; D gene ambiguous. Germline assignment: CDR1 MNHEY and CDR2 SMNVEV (reference sequence). The CDR3 is 18 residues long. Trimming pared 6 bases from V and 4 bases from J, leaving 27 bases between. CDR3 sequence: CASSLTKRTAGYGTEAFF. In nucleotides, the CDR3 is TGTGCCAGCAGCTTGACCAAAAGAACGGCGGGTTACGGCACTGAAGCTTTCTTT.

This clone was detected only once. The chain combines TRBV7-9 with TRBJ2-5; 7 bases match TRBD2. The CDR3 loop spans 15 amino acids. J was trimmed by 2 bases and V by 2 bases; bases with no gene match: 5. Germline CDR1 SEHNR, CDR2 FQNEAQ (reference sequence). The CDR3 bases are TGTGCCAGCAGCTTACCCCTAGCGGAACAAGAGACCCAGTACTTC. Amino acids: CASSLPLAEQETQYF. The whole variable domain, remainder taken from reference TRBV7-9 and TRBJ2-5, is DTGVSQNPRHKITKRGQNVTFRCDPISEHNRLYWYRQTLGQGPEFLTYFQNEAQLEKSRLLSDRFSAERPKGSFSTLEIQRTEQGDSAMYLCASSLPLAEQETQYFGPGTRLLVL.